The 30 T cell receptor beta chains presented below share a single source sample, sequenced in a study of blood T cell repertoires in COVID-19 (dated by TCRdb to about 2020). Libraries came from the immunoSEQ multiplex PCR assay. TCRdb carries this immuneACCESS record with in-frame sequences only. Its versions omit some clonotypes, under half of them owing to an unresolved V gene in the studies checked, with the rest unexplained. Here the sample has 250,000 to 300,000 clones; approximately 90% occur a single time. Over 2% of the sample goes to the ten largest clones. Sequenced sample: PBMCs or T cells enriched from blood (not recorded which). The origin of the receptors is a woman aged 40 to 50 with acute COVID-19.

The chain is built from TRBV5-5 and TRBJ1-1; no firm D call. V lost 4 bases to trimming and J lost 11 bases, with 15 bases between them. The germline CDR1 and CDR2 sequences are SGHKS and YYEKEE (reference sequence). The CDR3 runs 12 residues. The CDR3 coding sequence is TGTGCCAGCAGCCGTGAGGGCGGGAGGGCTTTCTTT. Protein product: CASSREGGRAFF.

This chain joins TRBV5-8 and TRBJ2-2; TRBD1 matches at 9 bases. The V gene's germline CDR1 is SGHTS and CDR2 YDEGEE. The CDR3 consists of 15 residues. V lost 2 bases to trimming and J lost 6 bases; unmatched junction nucleotides: 5. CDR3 in amino acids: CASSFGQGRAGELFF. The DNA for the CDR3 is TGTGCCAGCAGCTTCGGACAGGGGAGGGCCGGGGAGCTGTTTTTT.

In DNA form, the CDR3 reads TGTGCCAGCAGTGCGACGAATTGGGCCCGGTCGAACACTGAAGCTTTCTTT. This encodes CASSATNWARSNTEAFF. The rearrangement links TRBV2 to TRBJ1-1; D unresolved. Looked up from germline, CDR1 is SNHLY and CDR2 is FYNNEI. The germline V and J ends were trimmed by 4 bases and 1 base, with 19 bases remaining between them. The CDR3 contains 17 residues.

This chain uses TRBV24-1 with TRBJ2-7; 8 bases map to TRBD2. Germline CDR1 is KGHDR and CDR2 is SFDVKD. V lost 9 bases to trimming and J lost 2 bases; unmatched junction nucleotides: 5. There are 13 residues in the CDR3. CDR3 DNA sequence: TGTGCCACCTGTAGCGGGGATACCTACGAGCAGTACTTC. This encodes CATCSGDTYEQYF.

The rearrangement joins TRBV2 to TRBJ2-7; 9 bases line up with TRBD1. The CDR3 is 13 amino acids. Trimming cost V 10 bases and J 1 base; bases outside gene matches: 5. CDR1 and CDR2 from the germline V gene are SNHLY and FYNNEI. The CDR3 spells CATGTGYSYEQYF. For the CDR3, the DNA is TGTGCCACCGGGACAGGGTATTCCTACGAGCAGTACTTC.

This clone appeared a single time. The J gene is TRBJ2-7, the V gene TRBV29-1; TRBD2 matches 7 bases. The V gene end was trimmed by 4 bases and the J gene end by 3 bases; junction bases not matched to a gene: 12. Germline V lookup: CDR1 SQVTM, CDR2 ANQGSEA. The length of the CDR3 is 15 residues. CDR3 in amino acids: CSVGFGGSFDYEQYF. The DNA for the CDR3 is TGCAGCGTTGGTTTTGGCGGGAGTTTCGACTACGAGCAGTACTTC.

The chain links TRBV18 to TRBJ2-5; the D gene is possibly TRBD1 (5 bases). V lost 6 bases and J 3 bases, leaving 11 bases between the germline ends. Germline V lookup: CDR1 KGHSH, CDR2 LQKENI. This CDR3 is 13 amino acids long. The CDR3, as DNA: TGTGCCAGCTCGCTCCGACAGAAAGAGACCCAGTACTTC. Its protein product is CASSLRQKETQYF.

The genes are TRBV5-1 and TRBJ2-3; D unresolved. Between the trimmed V and J ends, which lost 2 bases and 4 bases, there was a span of 8 bases. The germline gives CDR1 SGHRS, CDR2 YFSETQ. CDR3 length: 13 residues. CDR3 nucleotides: TGCGCCAGCAGCTTACCGGTTTCAGATACGCAGTATTTT. Translating gives CASSLPVSDTQYF.

This chain joins TRBV19 and TRBJ1-1; possibly TRBD1 for D (6 bases). This CDR3 has 15 residues. The germline CDR1 and CDR2 sequences are LNHDA and SQIVND (reference sequence). V was shortened by 10 bases and J by 5 bases, with 23 bases between the two germline ends. CDR3 coding DNA: TGTGCCACCCGGGGGCAGGGAGGGCTGCGGACTGAAGCTTTCTTT. As protein: CATRGQGGLRTEAFF.

V is TRBV18 and J is TRBJ2-3; 11 bases match TRBD2. Germline V CDR1 and CDR2: KGHSH, LQKENI. CDR3 length: 16 residues. Trimming removed 3 bases from V and 4 bases from J; junction bases left unmatched: 6. In DNA, the CDR3 is TGTGCCAGCTCACCTATTAGCGGGGGGGCAGCAGATACGCAGTATTTT. Its translation: CASSPISGGAADTQYF.

The chain employs TRBV18 and TRBJ2-1, with 11 bases that match TRBD2. The CDR3 has 15 residues. The V segment lost 5 bases and the J segment 9 bases; nucleotides outside the gene matches: 9. Per the germline V gene, CDR1 is KGHSH and CDR2 is LQKENI. The CDR3 spells CASSASGGLSVEQFF. In DNA, the CDR3 is TGTGCCAGCTCAGCTAGCGGGGGGCTTTCGGTTGAGCAGTTCTTC.

The sample holds one count of this clone. The chain uses TRBV24-1 and TRBJ1-1; no clear D. Deletions cut 10 bases from V and 0 bases from J, with 17 bases between. CDR1 is KGHDR, CDR2 SFDVKD, per germline. CDR3 length: 15 residues. CDR3 DNA sequence: TGTGCCACAAGAGCGTCCGCCAGCATGAACACTGAAGCTTTCTTT. Translating gives CATRASASMNTEAFF.

The V and J genes are TRBV5-6 and TRBJ2-3, with D possibly TRBD2 on 6 matching bases. The CDR3 length is 16 residues. V was trimmed by 0 bases and J by 0 bases, leaving 11 bases between them. Germline lookup yields CDR1 SGHDT and CDR2 YYEEEE. This CDR3 is CASSLVAGFSTDTQYF. The CDR3 bases are TGTGCCAGCAGCTTGGTTGCGGGGTTTAGCACAGATACGCAGTATTTT.

The gene calls are TRBV28 and TRBJ1-1; TRBD1 matches 11 bases. CDR3 length: 16 residues. Germline V gene sequence: CDR1 MDHEN, CDR2 SYDVKM. V lost 8 bases, J lost 1 base, and 9 bases stayed unmatched. The DNA for the CDR3 is TGTGCCAGCTCTCCCGGGACAGGGGGTAAGAACACTGAAGCTTTCTTT. Encoded protein: CASSPGTGGKNTEAFF. The full variable domain, its missing parts supplied by reference TRBV28 and TRBJ1-1, is DVKVTQSSRYLVKRTGEKVFLECVQDMDHENMFWYRQDPGLGLRLIYFSYDVKMKEKGDIPEGYSVSREKKERFSLILESASTNQTSMYLCASSPGTGGKNTEAFFGQGTRLTVV.

This rearrangement joins TRBV9 to TRBJ1-4; possibly TRBD1 for D (6 bases). The CDR3 totals 16 residues. V lost 6 bases and J lost 0, with 15 bases in between. Germline V CDR1 and CDR2: SGDLS, YYNGEE. CDR3 loop: CASTPGTYATNEKLFF. For the CDR3, the DNA is TGTGCCAGCACTCCCGGGACATATGCAACTAATGAAAAACTGTTTTTT.

The chain links TRBV5-4 to TRBJ2-7; 11 bases line up with TRBD2. CDR1 is SGHNT and CDR2 is YYREEE in the germline V gene (reference sequence). J lost 2 bases, V lost 0 bases, and 4 bases had no gene match. The CDR3 is 16 amino acids. The CDR3 here is CASSLAGLAATYEQYF. The CDR3 coding sequence is TGTGCCAGCAGCTTGGCGGGACTAGCGGCTACCTACGAGCAGTACTTC.

V is TRBV19 and J is TRBJ1-5; 10 bases match TRBD1. The CDR3 extends over 14 amino acids. Per the germline V gene, CDR1 is LNHDA and CDR2 is SQIVND (reference sequence). Trimming took 9 bases from V and 2 from J; bases not matched to a gene: 4. The CDR3 is CASGQGGGNQPQHF. CDR3 nucleotide sequence: TGTGCCAGCGGACAGGGGGGAGGCAATCAGCCCCAGCATTTT.

The chain combines TRBV5-1 with TRBJ2-2; D gene ambiguous. The CDR3 covers 12 residues. In germline, CDR1 is SGHRS, CDR2 YFSETQ. V was pared by 0 bases and J by 7 bases, with 4 bases between. The CDR3 DNA reads as TGCGCCAGCAGCTTGGCGGGCGGGGAGCTGTTTTTT. This gives the protein CASSLAGGELFF. Complete variable domain (other parts from reference TRBV5-1 and TRBJ2-2): KAGVTQTPRYLIKTRGQQVTLSCSPISGHRSVSWYQQTPGQGLQFLFEYFSETQRNKGNFPGRFSGRQFSNSRSEMNVSTLELGDSALYLCASSLAGGELFFGEGSRLTVL.

This chain joins TRBV18 and TRBJ2-2, with TRBD2 identical over 7 bases. CDR3 length: 14 residues. CDR1 is KGHSH and CDR2 is LQKENI in the germline V gene. V was pared by 7 bases and J by 2 bases, with 4 bases of the junction left unmatched. CDR3 DNA sequence: TGTGCCAGCTTTTCGACTAGCAACACCGGGGAGCTGTTTTTT. It encodes CASFSTSNTGELFF. Full variable domain (remainder filled in from reference TRBV18 and TRBJ2-2): NAGVMQNPRHLVRRRGQEARLRCSPMKGHSHVYWYRQLPEEGLKFMVYLQKENIIDESGMPKERFSAEFPKEGPSILRIQQVVRGDSAAYFCASFSTSNTGELFFGEGSRLTVL.

V usage is TRBV11-3 and J usage is TRBJ2-5, with 8 bases aligning to TRBD1. J lost 3 bases, V lost 5 bases, and 5 bases had no gene match. Germline-derived CDR1 and CDR2 are SGHNT and YENEEA. This CDR3 has 14 amino acids. The CDR3 sequence: CASSTRQGKETQYF. In nucleotides, the CDR3 is TGTGCCAGCAGCACCCGACAGGGGAAAGAGACCCAGTACTTC.

As concerns this clone: The DNA is omitted, as the CDR3 cannot be located on it reliably, and the CDR3 follows TCRdb's listing. The rearrangement links TRBV4-1 to TRBJ1-4. The CDR3 spans 17 amino acids, including both terminal residues. CDR1 is MGHRA, CDR2 YSYEKL, per germline. The CDR3 sequence is CASCSGQGLETNEKLFF.

The CDR3 protein is CASSMGTAGVNYGYTF. CDR3 coding DNA: TGTGCCAGTAGTATGGGTACCGCAGGGGTTAACTATGGCTACACCTTC. This rearrangement joins TRBV19 to TRBJ1-2; a weak D match, TRBD1 (6 bases). Germline CDR1 is LNHDA and CDR2 is SQIVND (reference sequence). This CDR3 region has 16 residues. Trimming left V 3 bases short and J 1 base short, with 15 bases between.

Only one count was recorded for this clone. The rearrangement uses TRBV5-4 and TRBJ1-2, with D perhaps matching TRBD1 (6 bases). Germline V gene sequence: CDR1 SGHNT, CDR2 YYREEE (reference sequence). V lost 3 bases and J lost 4, with 13 bases in between. The CDR3 is 14 residues long. The CDR3 region has the DNA TGTGCCAGCAGCTACACAGGGATCTCCTATGGCTACACCTTC. Encoded protein: CASSYTGISYGYTF.

V and J are TRBV6-5 and TRBJ2-1, with 7 bases fitting TRBD1. The V gene end was trimmed by 6 bases and the J gene end by 2 bases; junction bases not matched to a gene: 7. The CDR3 sequence is 15 residues long. Germline-derived CDR1 and CDR2 are MNHEY and SVGAGI. The CDR3 loop is CASRLEGGAYNEQFF. The DNA of the CDR3 is TGTGCCAGCAGGCTGGAAGGGGGCGCCTACAATGAGCAGTTCTTC.

The chain uses TRBV7-2 and TRBJ2-5; 10 nucleotides agree with TRBD2. The CDR3 length is 16 residues. V gave up 1 base and J gave up 5 bases; unmatched junction bases: 7. The germline V gene has CDR1 SGHTA and CDR2 FQGNSA. CDR3 bases: TGTGCCAGCAGCTTAGACCCAGCGGGAGGGTCGGAGACCCAGTACTTC. Its translation is CASSLDPAGGSETQYF.

This clone was found a few times. This sequence joins TRBV4-1 and TRBJ1-6; no reliable D call. The V and J ends lost 0 bases and 7 bases respectively, with 10 bases between them. The CDR3 has 15 residues. Germline CDR1 and CDR2: MGHRA and YSYEKL. The CDR3 is CASSQDRYANSPLHF. The CDR3 DNA is TGCGCCAGCAGCCAAGATAGATATGCCAATTCACCCCTCCACTTT.

In nucleotides, the CDR3 is TGTGCCAGCAGCGTAGGGGTCTCGGGAGAACTCACAGATACGCAGTATTTT. This translates into CASSVGVSGELTDTQYF. The chain is built from TRBV9 and TRBJ2-3, with D maybe TRBD2 (6 bases). The CDR3 is 17 amino acids. Trimming left V 0 bases short and J 2 bases short, with 16 bases between. Germline values: CDR1 SGDLS, CDR2 YYNGEE.

V is TRBV10-3 and J is TRBJ1-1, with D tentatively TRBD1 (5 bases). The CDR3 is 12 residues long. The germline V gene encodes CDR1 ENHRY and CDR2 SYGVKD. V lost 8 bases to trimming and J lost 5 bases, with 12 bases between them. The CDR3 spells CAISRAGTEAFF. DNA for the CDR3: TGTGCCATCTCCAGGGCGGGAACTGAAGCTTTCTTT.

V gene TRBV28 combines with J gene TRBJ1-4; a possible D gene is TRBD1 (6 bases). Germline V gives CDR1 MDHEN, CDR2 SYDVKM. The germline V and J ends were trimmed by 6 bases and 0 bases, with 11 bases remaining between them. The CDR3 contains 15 residues. CDR3 nucleotide sequence: TGTGCCAGCAGGTTAGGGGGGGCAACTAATGAAAAACTGTTTTTT. Translating it yields CASRLGGATNEKLFF.

Of note for this clone: At one of its ends the junction is not consistent with the germline gene, which may arise from a read error. The chain recombines TRBV5-8 with TRBJ2-3; D gene unclear. Germline loops: CDR1 SGHTS, CDR2 YDEGEE. The CDR3 covers 12 residues. The CDR3 reads CASSLGWASPNF. CDR3 DNA: TGTGCCAGCAGCTTGGGATGGGCCTCGCCGAATTTT.